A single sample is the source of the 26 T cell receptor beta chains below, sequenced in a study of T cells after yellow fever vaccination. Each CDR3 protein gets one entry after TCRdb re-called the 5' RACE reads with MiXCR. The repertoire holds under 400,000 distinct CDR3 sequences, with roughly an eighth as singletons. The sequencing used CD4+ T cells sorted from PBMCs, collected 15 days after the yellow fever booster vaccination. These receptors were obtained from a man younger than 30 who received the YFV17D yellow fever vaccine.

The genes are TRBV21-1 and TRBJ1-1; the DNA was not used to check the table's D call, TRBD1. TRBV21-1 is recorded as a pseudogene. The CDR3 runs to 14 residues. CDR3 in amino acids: CASSASRGLTEAFF. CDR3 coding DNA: TGTGCCAGCAGCGCGTCCAGGGGCCTCACTGAAGCTTTCTTT.

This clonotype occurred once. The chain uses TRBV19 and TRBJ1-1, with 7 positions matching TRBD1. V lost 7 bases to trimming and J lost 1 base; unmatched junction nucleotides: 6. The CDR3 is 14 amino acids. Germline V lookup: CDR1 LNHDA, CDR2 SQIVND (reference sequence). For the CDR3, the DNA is TGTGCCAGTAATTTACAGGGGCCGAACACTGAAGCTTTCTTT. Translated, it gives CASNLQGPNTEAFF.

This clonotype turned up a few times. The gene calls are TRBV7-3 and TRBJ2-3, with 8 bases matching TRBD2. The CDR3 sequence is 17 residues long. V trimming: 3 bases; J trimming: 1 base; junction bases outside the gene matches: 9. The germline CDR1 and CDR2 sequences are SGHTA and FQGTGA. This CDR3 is CASSFGGGTVGTDTQYF. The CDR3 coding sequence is TGTGCCAGCAGCTTCGGCGGGGGGACGGTTGGCACAGATACGCAGTATTTT.

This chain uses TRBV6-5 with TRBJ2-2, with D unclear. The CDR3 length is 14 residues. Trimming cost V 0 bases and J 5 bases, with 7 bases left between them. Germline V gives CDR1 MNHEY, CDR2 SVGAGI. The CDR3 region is CASSYSRITGELFF. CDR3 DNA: TGTGCCAGCAGTTACTCGAGGATAACCGGGGAGCTGTTTTTT.

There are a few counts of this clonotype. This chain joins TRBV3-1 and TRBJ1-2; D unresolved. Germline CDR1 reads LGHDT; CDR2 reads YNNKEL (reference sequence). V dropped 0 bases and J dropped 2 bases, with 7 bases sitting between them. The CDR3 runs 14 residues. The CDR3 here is CASSQEFLNYGYTF. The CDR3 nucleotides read TGTGCCAGCAGCCAAGAGTTCTTGAACTATGGCTACACCTTC.

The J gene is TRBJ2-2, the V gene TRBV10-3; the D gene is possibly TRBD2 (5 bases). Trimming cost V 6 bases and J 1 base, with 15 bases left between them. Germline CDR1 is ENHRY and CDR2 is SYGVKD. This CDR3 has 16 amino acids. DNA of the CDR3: TGTGCCATCAGCCAAACAGCGGAGATGAACACCGGGGAGCTGTTTTTT. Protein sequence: CAISQTAEMNTGELFF.

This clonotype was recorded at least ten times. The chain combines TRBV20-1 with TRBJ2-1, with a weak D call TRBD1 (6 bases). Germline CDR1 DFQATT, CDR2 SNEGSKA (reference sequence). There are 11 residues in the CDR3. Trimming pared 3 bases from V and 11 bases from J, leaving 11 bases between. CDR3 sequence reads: CSARGAGKQFF. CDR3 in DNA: TGCAGTGCTAGGGGGGCCGGGAAGCAGTTCTTC.

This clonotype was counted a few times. CDR3 residues: CASSLGGGKLEQFF. The CDR3 DNA is TGCGCCAGCAGCTTAGGCGGGGGGAAGCTTGAGCAGTTCTTC. This chain joins TRBV5-1 and TRBJ2-1, with 8 bases identical to TRBD2. Losses at the gene ends were 2 bases for V and 9 bases for J; bases not matched to a gene: 7. This CDR3 is 14 amino acids long. CDR1 and CDR2 (germline): SGHRS, YFSETQ.

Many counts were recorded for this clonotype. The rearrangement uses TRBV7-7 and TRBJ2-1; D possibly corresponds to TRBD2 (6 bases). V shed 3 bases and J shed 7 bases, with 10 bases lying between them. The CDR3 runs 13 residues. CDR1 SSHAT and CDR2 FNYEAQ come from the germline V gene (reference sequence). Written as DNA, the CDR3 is TGTGCCAGCAGCTTTACTCGGGGGAATGAGCAGTTCTTC. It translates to CASSFTRGNEQFF.

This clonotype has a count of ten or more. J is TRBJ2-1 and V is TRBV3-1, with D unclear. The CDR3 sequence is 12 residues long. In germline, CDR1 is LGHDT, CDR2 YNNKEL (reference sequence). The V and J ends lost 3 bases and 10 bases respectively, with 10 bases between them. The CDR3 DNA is TGTGCCAGCAGCCAGTTTATGGGCGAGCAGTTCTTC. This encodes CASSQFMGEQFF.

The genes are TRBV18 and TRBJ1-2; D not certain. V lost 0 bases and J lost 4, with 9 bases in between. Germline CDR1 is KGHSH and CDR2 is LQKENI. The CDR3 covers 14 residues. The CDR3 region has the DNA TGTGCCAGCTCACCACCGAAGGACGGCTATGGCTACACCTTC. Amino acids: CASSPPKDGYGYTF.

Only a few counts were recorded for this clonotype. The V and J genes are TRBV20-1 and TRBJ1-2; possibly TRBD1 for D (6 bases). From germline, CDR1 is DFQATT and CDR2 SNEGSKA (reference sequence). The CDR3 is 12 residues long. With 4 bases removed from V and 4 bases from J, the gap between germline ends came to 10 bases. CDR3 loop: CSATGQPYGYTF. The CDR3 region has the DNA TGCAGTGCTACCGGACAGCCCTATGGCTACACCTTC.

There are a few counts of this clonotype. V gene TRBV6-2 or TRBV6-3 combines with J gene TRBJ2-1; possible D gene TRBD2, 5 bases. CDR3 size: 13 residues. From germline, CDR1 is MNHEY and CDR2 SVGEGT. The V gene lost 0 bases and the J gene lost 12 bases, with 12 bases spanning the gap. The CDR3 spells CASSYSSPRVQFF. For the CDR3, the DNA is TGTGCCAGCAGTTACTCGAGCCCGAGGGTGCAGTTCTTC.

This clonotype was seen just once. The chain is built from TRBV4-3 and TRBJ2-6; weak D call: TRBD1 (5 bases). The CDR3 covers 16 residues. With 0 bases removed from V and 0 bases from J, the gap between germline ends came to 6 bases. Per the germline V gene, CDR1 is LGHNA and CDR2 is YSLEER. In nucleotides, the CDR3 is TGCGCCAGCAGCCAAGAGACAGCCTCTGGGGCCAACGTCCTGACTTTC. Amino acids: CASSQETASGANVLTF.

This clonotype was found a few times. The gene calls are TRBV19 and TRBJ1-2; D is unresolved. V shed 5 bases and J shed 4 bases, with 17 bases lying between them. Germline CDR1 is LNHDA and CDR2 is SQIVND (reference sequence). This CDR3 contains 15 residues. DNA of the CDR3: TGTGCCAGTAGTGCCGAATTACGGCAGCTCTATGGCTACACCTTC. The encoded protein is CASSAELRQLYGYTF. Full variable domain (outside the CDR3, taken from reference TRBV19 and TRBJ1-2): DGGITQSPKYLFRKEGQNVTLSCEQNLNHDAMYWYRQDPGQGLRLIYYSQIVNDFQKGDIAEGYSVSREKKESFPLTVTSAQKNPTAFYLCASSAELRQLYGYTFGSGTRLTVV.

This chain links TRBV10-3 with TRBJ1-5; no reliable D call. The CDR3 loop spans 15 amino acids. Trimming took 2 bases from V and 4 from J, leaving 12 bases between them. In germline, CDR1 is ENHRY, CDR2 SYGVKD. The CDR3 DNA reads TGTGCCATCAGTGAGGATGGGGTTAGGAATCAGCCCCAGCATTTT. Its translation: CAISEDGVRNQPQHF.

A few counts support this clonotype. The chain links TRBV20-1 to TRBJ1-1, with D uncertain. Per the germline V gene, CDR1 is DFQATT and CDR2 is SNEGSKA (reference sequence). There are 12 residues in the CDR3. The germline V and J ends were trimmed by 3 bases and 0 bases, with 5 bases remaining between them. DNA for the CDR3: TGCAGTGCTAGGGGAGTGAACACTGAAGCTTTCTTT. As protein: CSARGVNTEAFF.

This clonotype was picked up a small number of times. CDR3 loop: CASSLGTSKSYEQYV. CDR3 DNA: TGTGCCAGCAGTTTGGGGACTTCCAAGTCCTACGAGCAGTACGTC. This chain connects TRBV28 to TRBJ2-7, with D tentatively TRBD2 (6 bases). V was shortened by 3 bases and J by 1 base, with 13 bases between the two germline ends. The CDR3 runs to 15 residues. The germline V gene encodes CDR1 MDHEN and CDR2 SYDVKM.

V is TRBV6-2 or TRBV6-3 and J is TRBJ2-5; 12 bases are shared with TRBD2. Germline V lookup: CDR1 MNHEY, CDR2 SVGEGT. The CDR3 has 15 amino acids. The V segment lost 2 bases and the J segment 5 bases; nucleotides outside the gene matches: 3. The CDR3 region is CASSYPGLAGETQYF. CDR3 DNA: TGTGCCAGCAGTTACCCTGGACTAGCGGGGGAGACCCAGTACTTC.

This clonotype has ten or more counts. CDR3 DNA sequence: TGTGCCAGCAGCCAAGGTATAGAGACCCAGTACTTC. Protein: CASSQGIETQYF. This chain uses TRBV4-2 with TRBJ2-5; D gene unclear. Germline V gene data show CDR1 as LGHNA and CDR2 as YNFKEQ. This CDR3 is built from 12 residues. The V and J ends lost 1 base and 4 bases respectively, with 4 bases between them.

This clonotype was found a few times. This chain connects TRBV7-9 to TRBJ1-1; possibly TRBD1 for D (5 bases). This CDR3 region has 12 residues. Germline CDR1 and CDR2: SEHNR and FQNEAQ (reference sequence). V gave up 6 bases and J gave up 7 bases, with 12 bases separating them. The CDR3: CASSPWGGEAFF. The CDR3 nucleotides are TGTGCCAGCAGTCCTTGGGGGGGTGAAGCTTTCTTT.

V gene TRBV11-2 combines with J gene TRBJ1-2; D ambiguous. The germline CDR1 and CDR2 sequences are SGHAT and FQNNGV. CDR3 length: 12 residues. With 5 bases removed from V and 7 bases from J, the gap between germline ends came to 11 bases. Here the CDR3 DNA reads TGTGCCAGCAGCCCCAGTGGTGGTGGCTACACCTTC. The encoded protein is CASSPSGGGYTF. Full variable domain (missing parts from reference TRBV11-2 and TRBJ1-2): EAGVAQSPRYKIIEKRQSVAFWCNPISGHATLYWYQQILGQGPKLLIQFQNNGVVDDSQLPKDRFSAERLKGVDSTLKIQPAKLEDSAVYLCASSPSGGGYTFGSGTRLTVV.

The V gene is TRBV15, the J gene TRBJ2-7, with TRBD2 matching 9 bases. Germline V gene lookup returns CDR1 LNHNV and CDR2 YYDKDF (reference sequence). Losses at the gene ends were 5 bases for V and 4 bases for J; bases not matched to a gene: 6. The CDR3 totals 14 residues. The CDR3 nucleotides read TGTGCCACCAGCGGGGGACTAGCACTATACGAGCAGTACTTC. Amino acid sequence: CATSGGLALYEQYF.

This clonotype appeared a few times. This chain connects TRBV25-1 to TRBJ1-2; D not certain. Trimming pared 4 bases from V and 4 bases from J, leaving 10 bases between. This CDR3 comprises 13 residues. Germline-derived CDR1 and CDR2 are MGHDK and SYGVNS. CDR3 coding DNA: TGTGCCAGCAGTGGGGGAATGATCTATGGCTACACCTTC. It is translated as CASSGGMIYGYTF.

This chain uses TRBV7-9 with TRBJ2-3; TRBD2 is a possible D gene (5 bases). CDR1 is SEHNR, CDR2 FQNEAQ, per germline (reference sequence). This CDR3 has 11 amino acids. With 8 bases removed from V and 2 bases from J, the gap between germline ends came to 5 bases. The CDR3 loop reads CASDYTDTQYF. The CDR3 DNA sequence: TGTGCCAGCGACTACACAGATACGCAGTATTTT.

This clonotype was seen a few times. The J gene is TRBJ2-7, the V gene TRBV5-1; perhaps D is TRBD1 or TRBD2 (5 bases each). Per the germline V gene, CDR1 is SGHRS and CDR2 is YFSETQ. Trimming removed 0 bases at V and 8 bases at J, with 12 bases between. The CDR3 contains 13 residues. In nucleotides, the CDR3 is TGCGCCAGCAGCTTGGAATTGGGGGTACAGCAGTACTTC. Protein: CASSLELGVQQYF.